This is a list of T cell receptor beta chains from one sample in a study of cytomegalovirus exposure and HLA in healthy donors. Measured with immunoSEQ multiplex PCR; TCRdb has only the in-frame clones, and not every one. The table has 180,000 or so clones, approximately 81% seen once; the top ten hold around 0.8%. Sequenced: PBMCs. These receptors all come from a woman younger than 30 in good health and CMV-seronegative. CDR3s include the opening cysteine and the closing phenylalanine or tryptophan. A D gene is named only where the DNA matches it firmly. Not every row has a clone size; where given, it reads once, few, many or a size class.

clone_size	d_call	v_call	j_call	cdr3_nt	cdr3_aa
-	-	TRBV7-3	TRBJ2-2	TGTGCCAGCAGCTTCGACAGGAACACCGGGGAGCTGTTTTTT	CASSFDRNTGELFF
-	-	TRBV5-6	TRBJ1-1	TGTGCCAGCAGCTTGGATCCCCAGACTGAAGCTTTCTTT	CASSLDPQTEAFF
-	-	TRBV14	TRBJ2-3	TGTGCCAGCAGCGCCACGACCAGCGGGTCTGGGATAGATACGCAGTATTTT	CASSATTSGSGIDTQYF
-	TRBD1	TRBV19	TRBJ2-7	TGTGCCAGTAGTATTACCGGGACAGGGGGAAACGAGCAGTACTTC	CASSITGTGGNEQYF
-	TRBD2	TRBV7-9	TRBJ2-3	TGTGCCAGCAGCCTCCCATTCCGACTAGCGGGAGTAGCAGATACGCAGTATTTT	CASSLPFRLAGVADTQYF
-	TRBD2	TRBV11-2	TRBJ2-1	TGTGCCAGCAGCTCCGCCGGGAGCGGGAGGTACAATGAGCAGTTCTTC	CASSSAGSGRYNEQFF
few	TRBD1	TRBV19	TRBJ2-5	TGTGCCAGTAGTGTATTACCGGGACAGCGAGAGACCCAGTACTTC	CASSVLPGQRETQYF
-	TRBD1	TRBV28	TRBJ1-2	TGTGCCAGCAGTTCAGGGGGAACTAACTATGGCTACACCTTC	CASSSGGTNYGYTF
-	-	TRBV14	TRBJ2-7	TGTGCCAGCAGCCAGCAGGGTTACGAGCAGTACTTC	CASSQQGYEQYF
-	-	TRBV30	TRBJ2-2	TGTGCCTGGAGTCGAAATATAGCTACCGGGGAGCTGTTTTTT	CAWSRNIATGELFF
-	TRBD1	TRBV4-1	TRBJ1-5	TGCGCCAGCAGCATCAGACAGGGTATGGGCAATCAGCCCCAGCATTTT	CASSIRQGMGNQPQHF
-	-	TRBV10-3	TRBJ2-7	TGTGCCATCAGTGACTACGACGAGCAGTACTTC	CAISDYDEQYF
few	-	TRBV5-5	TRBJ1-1	TGTGCCAGCAGCTTGTTTCCGGCAGGCGTTGGTAGGACTGAAGCTTTCTTT	CASSLFPAGVGRTEAFF
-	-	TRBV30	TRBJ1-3	TGTGCCTGGAGCCCCTCCAGGGGAATAGGAAACACCATATATTTT	CAWSPSRGIGNTIYF
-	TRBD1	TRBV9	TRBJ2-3	TGTGCCAGCAGCGTAGAGGGGGCCGGGACAGATACGCAGTATTTT	CASSVEGAGTDTQYF
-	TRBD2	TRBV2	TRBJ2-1	TGTGCCAGCAGTGTTGGGGGGGAGGTGATCGCGCATGAGCAGTTCTTC	CASSVGGEVIAHEQFF
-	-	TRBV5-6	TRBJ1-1	TGTGCCAGCAGCGATGGACGGTCGGGGGAGAACACTGAAGCTTTCTTT	CASSDGRSGENTEAFF
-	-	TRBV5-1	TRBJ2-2	TGCGCCAGCAGCTTGCTCAGGGGTGACGGGGAGCTGTTTTTT	CASSLLRGDGELFF
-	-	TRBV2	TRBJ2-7	TGTGCCAGCACAGGGCCGGGTTCCTACGAGCAGTACTTC	CASTGPGSYEQYF
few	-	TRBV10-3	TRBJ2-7	TGTGCCATCAGTGCAAACTACGACGAGCAGTACTTC	CAISANYDEQYF
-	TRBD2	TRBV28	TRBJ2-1	TGTGCCAGCAGTACCCCCCTCGAGCGGGAGTACCTAAACAATGAGCAGTTCTTC	CASSTPLEREYLNNEQFF
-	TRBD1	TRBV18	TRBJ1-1	TGTGCCAGCTCACCGGACAGGCGGAACACTGAAGCTTTCTTT	CASSPDRRNTEAFF
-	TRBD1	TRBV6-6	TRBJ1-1	TGTGCCAGCAGGGGGTATTCTAGGGGGCCGGGCACTGAAGCTTTCTTT	CASRGYSRGPGTEAFF
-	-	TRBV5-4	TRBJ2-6	TGTGCCGGCACCGTTACAGGGGCCAACGTCCTGACTTTC	CAGTVTGANVLTF
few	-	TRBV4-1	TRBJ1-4	TGCGCCAGCAGCATGGAGATCTACGAAAAACTGTTTTTT	CASSMEIYEKLFF
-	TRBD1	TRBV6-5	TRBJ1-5	TGTGCCAGCAGTGACGACAGGGGGGATCAGCCCCAGCATTTT	CASSDDRGDQPQHF
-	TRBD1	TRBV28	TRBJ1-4	TGTGCCAGCAGCCCGACAGGGGCCGTGGCAACTAATGAAAAACTGTTTTTT	CASSPTGAVATNEKLFF
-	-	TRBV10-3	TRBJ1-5	TGTGCCATCAGAGAAACAGGGAATCAGCCCCAGCATTTT	CAIRETGNQPQHF
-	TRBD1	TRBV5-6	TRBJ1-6	TGTGCCAGCAGCTCTCAGACAGGGGGGAATTCACCCCTCCACTTT	CASSSQTGGNSPLHF
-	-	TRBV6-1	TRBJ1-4	TGTGCCAGCAGGGCCGGGACCCGGGAGGAAAAACTGTTTTTT	CASRAGTREEKLFF
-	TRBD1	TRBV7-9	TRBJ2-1	TGTGCCAGTAGCGCTGGGGACAGGGGATCCTCCAATGAGCAGTTCTTC	CASSAGDRGSSNEQFF
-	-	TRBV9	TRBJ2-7	TGTGCCAGCAGCGTAGAAGCGGAGCCCTCCTACGAGCAGTACTTC	CASSVEAEPSYEQYF
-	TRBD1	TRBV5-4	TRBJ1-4	TGTGCCAGCAGCTCGGGGACAGCCGGCGAAAAACTGTTTTTT	CASSSGTAGEKLFF